The subject of this entry is one TCR beta chain. The antigen is undetermined. PCR amplification relied on 60 Vbeta primers (plus 13 Jbeta primers). Produced via immunoSEQ multiplex PCR; TCRdb's table is partial and in-frame only. The sample yields some 200,000 clones, roughly 80% seen once. The source of the sample is a study of cytomegalovirus exposure and HLA in healthy donors. Study results and caveats: Cytomegalovirus status was reportedly diagnosed by the classifier with high sensitivity and specificity.

CDR1 is SGHKS, CDR2 YYEKEE, per germline (reference sequence). With 3 bases removed from V and 2 bases from J, the gap between germline ends came to 10 bases. The CDR3 totals 14 residues. The TCR comes from a woman in her thirties in good health and CMV-seronegative. This rearrangement joins TRBV5-5 to TRBJ2-3; TRBD2 might be the D (5 bases). The sequenced material came from PBMCs. The CDR3 loop is CASSWTSYTDTQYF. CDR3 nucleotides: TGTGCCAGCAGCTGGACTTCCTACACAGATACGCAGTATTTT.